The entry that follows covers one T cell receptor (beta chain) sequence. Its matching antigen is unknown. The record originates from a study of cytomegalovirus exposure and HLA in healthy donors. Overall study: According to later analysis, the same platform produced the roughly 130 validation and under 700 first-cohort repertoires.

Findings and limits, study-wide: There were some public TCRs occurring in many donors, but most TCR sequences were rare. Researchers catalogued 164 TCR beta chains as cytomegalovirus-associated.

Separate from the approximately 670-subject first cohort was the 120-subject validation cohort, to which the donors belonged. The protocol was immunoSEQ multiplex PCR, while the TCRdb copy is restricted to in-frame clones and leaves out a portion. The table has roughly 150,000 clones, approximately 94% seen once. Material: PBMCs. This TCR was recovered from a man between 18 and 35 years old in good health and CMV-seropositive.

The CDR3 region is CASRATSTDTQYF. CDR3 nucleotide sequence: TGTGCCAGCAGAGCGACTAGCACAGATACGCAGTATTTT. The genes are TRBV11-2 and TRBJ2-3; D unclear. Germline V gene data show CDR1 as SGHAT and CDR2 as FQNNGV. The CDR3 consists of 13 residues. V lost 6 bases and J lost 0, with 7 bases in between.